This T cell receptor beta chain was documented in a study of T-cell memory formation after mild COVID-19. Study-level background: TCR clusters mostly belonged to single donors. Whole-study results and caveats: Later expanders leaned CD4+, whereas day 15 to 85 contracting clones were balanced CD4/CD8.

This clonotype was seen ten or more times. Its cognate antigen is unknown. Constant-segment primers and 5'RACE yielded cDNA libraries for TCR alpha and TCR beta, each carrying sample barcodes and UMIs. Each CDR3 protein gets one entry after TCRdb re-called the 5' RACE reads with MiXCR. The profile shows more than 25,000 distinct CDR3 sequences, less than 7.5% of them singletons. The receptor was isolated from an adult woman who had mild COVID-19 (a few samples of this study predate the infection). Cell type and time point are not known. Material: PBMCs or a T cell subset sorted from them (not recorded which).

The CDR3 nucleotides are TGTGCCAGCAGCCGGGACGGGGTGGGGAGAACTGAAGCTTTCTTT. This sequence encodes CASSRDGVGRTEAFF. The chain combines TRBV3-1 with TRBJ1-1; D is possibly TRBD1 (5 bases). The CDR3 is 15 residues long. V shed 4 bases and J shed 5 bases, with 17 bases lying between them. CDR1 and CDR2 from the germline V gene are LGHDT and YNNKEL (reference sequence). The complete variable domain, with remaining parts taken from reference TRBV3-1 and TRBJ1-1, reads DTAVSQTPKYLVTQMGNDKSIKCEQNLGHDTMYWYKQDSKKFLKIMFSYNNKELIINETVPNRFSPKSPDKAHLNLHINSLELGDSAVYFCASSRDGVGRTEAFFGQGTRLTVV.